The clone carrying this T cell receptor beta chain was seen a handful of times. The sample belongs to a study of blood T cell repertoires in COVID-19. About the research overall: Sites across the United States, Italy and Spain contributed samples from acute and convalescent COVID-19. In each case, the material was cDNA or gDNA derived from T cells, B-cell-depleted T cells, or PBMCs.

Produced via immunoSEQ multiplex PCR; TCRdb's table is partial and in-frame only. The sample consists of 200,000 to 300,000 clones, over 80% of them appearing once. Germline CDR1 reads LNHDA; CDR2 reads SQIVND (reference sequence). The V segment lost 6 bases and the J segment 1 base; nucleotides outside the gene matches: 4. The CDR3 spans 14 residues. This TCR derives from a human donor in a cohort sampled during active COVID-19. The sample consisted of peripheral blood. The chain carries TRBV19 and TRBJ1-1; 8 bases map to TRBD1. DNA for the CDR3: TGTGCCAGTAGCTTCGGGACAGGGAACACTGAAGCTTTCTTT. Its protein is CASSFGTGNTEAFF.